The T cell receptor beta chain under discussion was sequenced for a study of response to subunit inactivated influenza vaccine. Study conclusions and caveats: It was the authors' suggestion that each seasonal influenza vaccination recruits few new T cells.

TCRdb analysed the RT-PCR reads with MiXCR anew, one entry per CDR3 protein. The sample has fewer than 250,000 distinct CDR3 sequences; roughly 14% are singletons. This CDR3 spans 14 amino acids. The V and J ends lost 8 bases and 4 bases respectively, with 15 bases between them. This clonotype was seen only a few times. Its antigen is currently unknown. The sample in question was CD8+ T cells sorted from PBMCs, obtained less than 6 days after vaccination. This clonotype was obtained from a middle-aged man who received an inactivated influenza vaccine. V gene TRBV12-3 or TRBV12-4 combines with J gene TRBJ2-1; D uncertain. The CDR3 is CASDPDGDYNEQFF. The DNA of the CDR3 is TGTGCCAGCGATCCCGACGGAGATTACAATGAGCAGTTCTTC.